The sequence of this T cell receptor beta chain was determined in a study of control samples from healthy donors and cancer patients. This clone was detected only once. Assay used: immunoSEQ multiplex PCR; TCRdb lists only in-frame clones, some missing. The sample records under 140,000 clones, approximately 87% being singletons. The clonotype was recovered from a woman aged 55-69 years with lung cancer. Sequencing used PBMCs.

CDR3 nucleotide sequence: TGTGCCAGCAGCCGGACCCAGCGCGGTGGGGCCAACGTCCTGACTTTC. This gives the protein CASSRTQRGGANVLTF. V gene TRBV3-1 (or the pseudogene TRBV3-2) combines with J gene TRBJ2-6; the D is unclear. CDR1 is LGHDT, CDR2 YNNKEL, per germline (reference sequence). This CDR3 is 16 amino acids long. The V and J ends lost 4 bases and 3 bases respectively, with 13 bases between them.